The T cell receptor beta chain described here comes from a study of human T cells and chemical hapten exposure. About the study: DPC at 0.01% went onto the upper back in patch tests, read at 6 days.

The time point: patch test 1, 2 weeks after DPC sensitization. The treatment denotes: therapeutic diphenylcyclopropenone sensitization with weekly scalp DPC. In TCRdb, the RACE reads were re-called with MiXCR into one record per CDR3 protein. The data contain roughly 72,000 distinct CDR3 sequences, about a tenth of them seen just once; the ten biggest clones take up around 1.5%. Germline V CDR1 and CDR2: MNHEY, SMNVEV (reference sequence). The CDR3 contains 14 residues. The ends were cut back, 8 bases at V and 7 bases at J, with 17 bases in the middle. Sequenced material: whole blood, taken in connection with sensitization to the hapten diphenylcyclopropenone (DPC). This TCR came from a woman aged 50 to 65 with alopecia areata. Some clones in this sample may be carry-over from other donors' samples. This chain joins TRBV27 and TRBJ1-4; tentative D call: TRBD1 (5 bases). The CDR3 is CASCLRPGREKLFF. The CDR3, as DNA: TGTGCCAGCTGCTTGAGGCCGGGGCGTGAAAAACTGTTTTTT.